The next 24 T cell receptor beta chains were all read from a single sample in a study of T cell responses to AZD1222 COVID-19 vaccine (dated by TCRdb to 2020 to 2022). The method behind the library was the immunoSEQ multiplex PCR assay. Entries here come from immuneACCESS through TCRdb and include only in-frame sequences with V and J called. Some clones fail to appear in such tables; in the studies checked, an unresolved V gene covers under half of the shortfall, and the cause of the remainder is unknown. Recorded for this sample are 150,000 to 180,000 clones; about 88% of them occurred a single time. The ten top clones hold approximately 20% of the sample. In light of the paper, this sample's time point label describes: baseline before first vaccination. Material: peripheral blood, obtained on day 0 of AZD1222 vaccination. These receptors originate from an adult in good health.

This sequence joins TRBV18 and TRBJ1-1; D may be TRBD1 (5 bases). V lost 6 bases, J lost 8 bases, and 13 bases lay in between. Germline CDR1 and CDR2: KGHSH and LQKENI. This CDR3 spans 12 amino acids. CDR3 sequence (DNA): TGTGCCAGCTCCCAGGGACCGTCGGAAGCTTTCTTT. This gives the protein CASSQGPSEAFF.

The chain employs TRBV27 and TRBJ1-1, with D possibly being TRBD1 (6 bases). From germline, CDR1 is MNHEY and CDR2 SMNVEV (reference sequence). The CDR3 runs 11 residues. The CDR3 spells CVRGGNTEAFF. In DNA, the CDR3 is TGTGTAAGGGGGGGGAACACTGAAGCTTTCTTT.

J is TRBJ2-7 and V is TRBV5-1, with D possibly TRBD1 on 5 matching bases. Trimming stripped 4 bases from V and 6 bases from J, with 11 bases between. Germline CDR1 is SGHRS and CDR2 is YFSETQ. The CDR3 length is 12 residues. This CDR3 reads CASSPQGSEQYF. Written as DNA, the CDR3 is TGCGCCAGCAGCCCTCAGGGCAGCGAGCAGTACTTC.

This chain joins TRBV7-9 and TRBJ1-4, with 8 bases identical to TRBD1. With V trimmed by 0 bases and J by 9 bases, 6 bases remained unmatched. This CDR3 comprises 15 residues. From germline, CDR1 is SEHNR and CDR2 FQNEAQ (reference sequence). As DNA, the CDR3 is TGTGCCAGCAGCTTAGCGGTCTGGACAGGGCAAAAACTGTTTTTT. It codes for CASSLAVWTGQKLFF.

The rearrangement joins TRBV7-3 to TRBJ2-3, with D unclear. Trimming pared 3 bases from V and 1 base from J, leaving 8 bases between. This CDR3 comprises 14 residues. Germline CDR1 reads SGHTA; CDR2 reads FQGTGA. Written as DNA, the CDR3 is TGTGCCAGCAGCTTTACTAACCGCACAGATACGCAGTATTTT. Translation: CASSFTNRTDTQYF. Combining the CDR3 with reference TRBV7-3 and TRBJ2-3 gives the whole variable domain GAGVSQTPSNKVTEKGKYVELRCDPISGHTALYWYRQSLGQGPEFLIYFQGTGAADDSGLPNDRFFAVRPEGSVSTLKIQRTERGDSAVYLCASSFTNRTDTQYFGPGTRLTVL.

CDR3 region: CASSLFSGLSDEQFF. DNA of the CDR3: TGTGCCAGCAGTTTATTTAGCGGTCTTTCGGATGAGCAGTTCTTC. This sequence joins TRBV27 and TRBJ2-1, with D perhaps matching TRBD2 (6 bases). Germline lookup yields CDR1 MNHEY and CDR2 SMNVEV (reference sequence). This CDR3 comprises 15 residues. Trimming removed 1 base from V and 8 bases from J, with 15 bases in between.

J is TRBJ1-3 and V is TRBV5-4; D is perhaps TRBD1 (5 bases). Trimming pared 0 bases from V and 0 bases from J, leaving 10 bases between. The CDR3 loop spans 16 amino acids. The germline V gene encodes CDR1 SGHNT and CDR2 YYREEE (reference sequence). Here the CDR3 reads CASSLEAGASGNTIYF. The CDR3 DNA follows: TGTGCCAGCAGCTTGGAAGCCGGGGCCTCTGGAAACACCATATATTTT. Looking up the rest from reference TRBV5-4 and TRBJ1-3 gives the full variable domain: ETGVTQSPTHLIKTRGQQVTLRCSSQSGHNTVSWYQQALGQGPQFIFQYYREEENGRGNFPPRFSGLQFPNYSSELNVNALELDDSALYLCASSLEAGASGNTIYFGEGSWLTVV.

Of note for this clone: In the same sample, other DNA sequences code for this CDR3. The rearrangement joins TRBV28 to TRBJ2-1; D ambiguous. CDR3 size: 12 residues. Germline lookup yields CDR1 MDHEN and CDR2 SYDVKM. With 3 bases removed from V and 3 bases from J, the gap between germline ends came to 3 bases. CDR3 protein: CASSLLYNEQFF. CDR3 coding DNA: TGTGCCAGCAGTTTGCTCTACAATGAGCAGTTCTTC.

V and J are TRBV3-1 (or the pseudogene TRBV3-2) and TRBJ1-4; 11 nucleotides agree with TRBD1. CDR1 and CDR2 from the germline V gene are LGHDT and YNNKEL (reference sequence). Trimming took 5 bases from V and 8 from J; bases not matched to a gene: 4. The CDR3 contains 14 residues. DNA for the CDR3: TGTGCCAGCAGCAGCCGGGACAGGGGGGAAAAACTGTTTTTT. Translated: CASSSRDRGEKLFF.

The V and J genes are TRBV3-1 (or the pseudogene TRBV3-2) and TRBJ2-7; 10 nucleotides agree with TRBD2. This CDR3 has 15 residues. V lost 2 bases, J lost 4 bases, and 5 bases stayed unmatched. Germline CDR1 and CDR2: LGHDT and YNNKEL (reference sequence). CDR3 in DNA: TGTGCCAGCAGCCAACTAGCGGGGGCGCAGTACGAGCAGTACTTC. This gives the protein CASSQLAGAQYEQYF.

This clone was observed once. Germline and junction disagree at one end, which may indicate a read error. The chain combines TRBV7-7 with TRBJ2-1, with 7 bases aligning to TRBD1. The germline V gene has CDR1 SSHAT and CDR2 FNYEAQ (reference sequence). The CDR3 sequence is 13 residues long. As DNA, the CDR3 is TGTGCTAGCAGTTCCGGGACAGTGAATGAGCAGTTCTTC. This translates into CASSSGTVNEQFF.

The CDR3 sequence is CSVEDRVISKQFF. DNA for the CDR3: TGCAGCGTTGAAGATCGGGTGATCTCTAAGCAGTTCTTC. The chain combines TRBV29-1 with TRBJ2-1, with D unclear. There are 13 residues in the CDR3. The germline gives CDR1 SQVTM, CDR2 ANQGSEA. V lost 0 bases, J lost 11 bases, and 14 bases lay in between.

The J gene is TRBJ1-1, the V gene TRBV19; 7 nucleotides match TRBD1. In germline, CDR1 is LNHDA, CDR2 SQIVND (reference sequence). The CDR3 has 15 residues. The junction had 8 bases not matched to a gene; V was cut back by 7 bases and J by 0 bases. The CDR3 is CASTDPGQLNTEAFF. The CDR3, as DNA: TGTGCCAGTACCGATCCGGGACAGCTGAACACTGAAGCTTTCTTT.

The chain carries TRBV3-1 (or the pseudogene TRBV3-2) and TRBJ1-3; TRBD1 matches at 7 bases. With V trimmed by 2 bases and J by 1 base, 5 bases remained unmatched. Germline CDR1 and CDR2: LGHDT and YNNKEL (reference sequence). The CDR3 extends over 16 amino acids. The CDR3 DNA reads as TGTGCCAGCAGCCAACCACTGACAGGGTCTGGAAACACCATATATTTT. It translates to CASSQPLTGSGNTIYF.

The chain employs TRBV11-2 and TRBJ1-6, with 8 bases lining up with TRBD1. With V trimmed by 5 bases and J by 8 bases, 5 bases remained unmatched. This CDR3 comprises 14 residues. Germline V gives CDR1 SGHAT, CDR2 FQNNGV. The CDR3 DNA follows: TGTGCCAGCAGCCCCGGACAGGGCGATTCACCCCTCCACTTT. It specifies CASSPGQGDSPLHF.

The chain recombines TRBV5-1 with TRBJ1-5; D gene ambiguous. Germline CDR1 and CDR2: SGHRS and YFSETQ. The CDR3 sequence is 12 residues long. V shed 0 bases and J shed 6 bases, with 4 bases lying between them. Written as DNA, the CDR3 is TGCGCCAGCAGCTTGGATGGTCAGCCCCAGCATTTT. Its protein is CASSLDGQPQHF.

The genes are TRBV19 and TRBJ1-5, with a weak D call TRBD1 (5 bases). Deletions cut 3 bases from V and 7 bases from J, with 10 bases between. The germline CDR1 and CDR2 sequences are LNHDA and SQIVND (reference sequence). This CDR3 comprises 13 residues. The DNA of the CDR3 is TGTGCCAGTAGTATTGGGGGGGACCAGCCCCAGCATTTT. It translates to CASSIGGDQPQHF. Supplemented by reference TRBV19 and TRBJ1-5, the full variable domain reads DGGITQSPKYLFRKEGQNVTLSCEQNLNHDAMYWYRQDPGQGLRLIYYSQIVNDFQKGDIAEGYSVSREKKESFPLTVTSAQKNPTAFYLCASSIGGDQPQHFGDGTRLSIL.

This chain uses TRBV7-8 with TRBJ2-5; 11 nucleotides line up with TRBD2. Per germline, CDR1 SGHVS and CDR2 FQNEAQ. The CDR3 has 15 residues. The V segment lost 5 bases and the J segment 4 bases; nucleotides outside the gene matches: 6. The CDR3 protein is CASSLSSGGPETQYF. The CDR3, as DNA: TGTGCCAGCAGCCTCTCTAGCGGGGGGCCAGAGACCCAGTACTTC.

This chain links TRBV11-3 with TRBJ2-1, with 7 bases lining up with TRBD2. The V segment lost 5 bases and the J segment 2 bases; nucleotides outside the gene matches: 6. Germline lookup yields CDR1 SGHNT and CDR2 YENEEA. The CDR3 has 15 residues. CDR3 nucleotide sequence: TGTGCCAGCAGCCCCAGGACTAGAACCTACAATGAGCAGTTCTTC. Translated: CASSPRTRTYNEQFF.

This CDR3 reads CASKMDRWRGNRGKANYGYTF. DNA of the CDR3: TGTGCCAGTAAAATGGACCGATGGCGAGGGAATCGGGGGAAAGCTAACTATGGCTACACCTTC. This rearrangement joins TRBV19 to TRBJ1-2, with D possibly TRBD1 on 5 matching bases. The length of the CDR3 is 21 residues. Germline V gives CDR1 LNHDA, CDR2 SQIVND (reference sequence). Trimming cost V 7 bases and J 0 bases, with 33 bases left between them.

The rearrangement joins TRBV3-1 (or the pseudogene TRBV3-2) to TRBJ1-1; D remains unclear. Trimming pared 4 bases from V and 1 base from J, leaving 13 bases between. The CDR3 covers 15 residues. CDR1 and CDR2 (germline): LGHDT, YNNKEL (reference sequence). DNA for the CDR3: TGTGCCAGCAGCCCGTACAGAGATCGGAACACTGAAGCTTTCTTT. Its protein is CASSPYRDRNTEAFF.

The chain carries TRBV30 and TRBJ2-3, with 14 bases aligning to TRBD2. V gave up 3 bases and J gave up 4 bases; unmatched junction bases: 3. The CDR3 spans 15 residues. Germline assignment: CDR1 GTSNPN and CDR2 SVGIG (reference sequence). CDR3 in amino acids: CAWRGLAGVSDTQYF. The CDR3 DNA reads as TGTGCCTGGAGGGGACTAGCGGGAGTCTCAGATACGCAGTATTTT. Based on the CDR3 plus reference TRBV30 and TRBJ2-3, the full variable domain is SQTIHQWPATLVQPVGSPLSLECTVEGTSNPNLYWYRQAAGRGLQLLFYSVGIGQISSEVPQNLSASRPQDRQFILSSKKLLLSDSGFYLCAWRGLAGVSDTQYFGPGTRLTVL.

This clone appeared a single time. This chain connects TRBV28 to TRBJ2-2; no definite D call. V was cut by 6 bases and J by 2 bases, with 13 bases left in between. The germline V gene encodes CDR1 MDHEN and CDR2 SYDVKM. The length of the CDR3 is 15 residues. CDR3: CASSPPGLNTGELFF. The CDR3 coding sequence is TGTGCCAGCAGCCCCCCCGGGCTAAACACCGGGGAGCTGTTTTTT.

The chain is built from TRBV6-6 and TRBJ2-7, with 8 bases lining up with TRBD2. The CDR3 is 15 amino acids. With V trimmed by 4 bases and J by 0 bases, 5 bases remained unmatched. Germline V lookup: CDR1 MNHNY, CDR2 SVGAGI (reference sequence). CDR3 amino acids: CASSSVSGTSYEQYF. As DNA, the CDR3 is TGTGCCAGCAGTTCAGTTAGCGGGACCTCCTACGAGCAGTACTTC.